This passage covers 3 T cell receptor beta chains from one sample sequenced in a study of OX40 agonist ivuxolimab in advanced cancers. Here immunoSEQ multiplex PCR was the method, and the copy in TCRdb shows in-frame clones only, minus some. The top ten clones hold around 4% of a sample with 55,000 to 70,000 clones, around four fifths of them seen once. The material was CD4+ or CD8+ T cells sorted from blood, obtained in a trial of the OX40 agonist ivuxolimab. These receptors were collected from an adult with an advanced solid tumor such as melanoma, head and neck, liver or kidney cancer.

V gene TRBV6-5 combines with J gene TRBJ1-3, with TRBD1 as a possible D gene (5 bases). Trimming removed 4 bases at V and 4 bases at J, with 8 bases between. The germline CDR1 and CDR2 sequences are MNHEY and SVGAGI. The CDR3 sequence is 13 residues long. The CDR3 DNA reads TGTGCCAGCAGTTCAGGGCCGGGAAACACCATATATTTT. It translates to CASSSGPGNTIYF.

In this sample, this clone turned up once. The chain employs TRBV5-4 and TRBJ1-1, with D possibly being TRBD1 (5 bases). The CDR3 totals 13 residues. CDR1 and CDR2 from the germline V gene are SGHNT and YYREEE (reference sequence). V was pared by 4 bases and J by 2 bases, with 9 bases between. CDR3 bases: TGTGCCAGCAGCAGGGACGGTAACACTGAAGCTTTCTTT. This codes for CASSRDGNTEAFF.

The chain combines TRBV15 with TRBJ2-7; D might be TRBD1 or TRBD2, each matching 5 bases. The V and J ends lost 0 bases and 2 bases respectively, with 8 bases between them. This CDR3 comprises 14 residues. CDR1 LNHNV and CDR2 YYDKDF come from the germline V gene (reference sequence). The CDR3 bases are TGTGCCACCAGCAGAGATTCGGGGCCCTACGAGCAGTACTTC. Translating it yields CATSRDSGPYEQYF. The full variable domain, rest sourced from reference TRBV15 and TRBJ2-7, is DAMVIQNPRYQVTQFGKPVTLSCSQTLNHNVMYWYQQKSSQAPKLLFHYYDKDFNNEADTPDNFQSRRPNTSFCFLDIRSPGLGDTAMYLCATSRDSGPYEQYFGPGTRLTVT.